This T cell receptor beta chain was sequenced during a study of blood T cells in healthy people across ages (dated by TCRdb to between 2014 and 2016). For context, the study as a whole: In model experiments, roughly one uniquely barcoded TCR beta cDNA molecule per two T cells was captured by template switching. Donors were grouped into four age groups: young (average roughly 16 years), middle-aged (around 39), aged (about 59) and long-lived (less than 85). To track age-related changes in TCR beta repertoire diversity, the study relied on deep sequencing normalized with unique cDNA molecular identifiers. Using the same blood draw, the study looked at two additional independent replicas of 1 million unique cDNA reads for two donors, one aged 18 to 30 and the other aged 80 or older. To avoid experimental bias, donors of different ages were distributed randomly across sequencing lanes.

Overall results and qualifications from the work: Estimates of total diversity from one million sequenced T cells were regarded as lower bounds and underestimates. Observed TCR beta diversity correlated strongly with the percentage of naive T cells measured by flow cytometry. Because the CMV infection status of the donors was unknown, age-related changes in expanded clonotypes may potentially have been confounded. Observed TCR beta diversity per million T cells fell roughly linearly with age, and a significant reduction was already apparent by age roughly 40. Because profiling used bulk unsorted PBMCs, naive and antigen-experienced compartments could not be compared conclusively. Compared with the aged group, the long-lived group had more naive CD4+ T cells, fewer expanded clones and increased TCR diversity, a pattern suggesting age selection.

Reading the germline V gene (reference sequence) gives CDR1 LNHDA and CDR2 SQIVND. Counted from cysteine to phenylalanine, this CDR3 has 14 amino acids. Only CDR3 DNA remains: 42 bases, in frame from the first base. For this chain, trimming is 5 bases at the V end and 2 bases at the J end, and the number of junction bases without a gene match is 4. The donors were some 36 Caucasian individuals from Russia, aged 6 to 90 years, who were systemically healthy. Each donor gave around 9.9 milliliters of peripheral blood, collected into EDTA-treated Vacutainer tubes. Ficoll-Paque density-gradient centrifugation was used to isolate PBMCs, with at least 6 million obtained per sample. Total RNA, at least 5 micrograms per sample, was extracted from PBMCs with Trizol reagent. The percentages of naive CD45RAhigh/CD27high T cells were determined by flow cytometry on a PBMC aliquot from every donor. On this clonotype itself: The specificity of this receptor is unknown. Per-base quality was not reported, and no clone a single base away is much larger than it.

The library was produced with 5' RACE. The instrument was an Illumina HiSeq 2500. The second PCR ran for roughly 6 to 11 cycles and used a J-beta primer mix along with a sample-barcoded 5' primer. A unique molecular identifier was introduced onto each TCR beta cDNA molecule by a template-switch 5' adaptor carrying 12 random nucleotides. Each sample yielded at least 2.5 million CDR3-containing paired-end reads. The Mint cDNA synthesis kit, primed by a TRBC-specific oligonucleotide, was used to synthesize first-strand cDNA from all RNA. Following uracil-DNA glycosylase treatment, all cDNA underwent a first 18-cycle PCR with the universal primers M1SS and BC2_uni_R. From the authors' description of their analysis: For normalization, 1 million high-quality reads, each with a distinct molecular identifier, were randomly selected from each sample. Reads with shared molecular identifiers were discarded instead of being binned into consensus sequences. MiTCR, run with a Q25 quality threshold and the strictest error-elimination algorithm, handled CDR3 identification, clonotype clustering and error correction. Lower-bound total TCR beta diversity was estimated with a nonparametric unseen species model using Euler transformation. The public reads were reanalyzed by TCRdb: fastp trimming at Q25, MiXCR alignment, in-frame beta chains only. One record per CDR3 amino acid sequence lists the most common genes and DNA. V and J calls and clone size were set by TCRdb, not the authors. The sample table shows roughly 700,000 distinct CDR3 sequences, and approximately 49% are seen once. The ten largest clones add up to approximately 32% of the sample.

This TCR was sampled from a woman aged 60-75 years in good health. The sample taken for sequencing was blood. The chain couples TRBV19 to TRBJ2-7; 9 bases in the middle match TRBD2. The sequenced DNA: TGTGCCAGTAGTTGGGCTAGCGGGACCTACGAGCAGTACTTC. It translates to CASSWASGTYEQYF.